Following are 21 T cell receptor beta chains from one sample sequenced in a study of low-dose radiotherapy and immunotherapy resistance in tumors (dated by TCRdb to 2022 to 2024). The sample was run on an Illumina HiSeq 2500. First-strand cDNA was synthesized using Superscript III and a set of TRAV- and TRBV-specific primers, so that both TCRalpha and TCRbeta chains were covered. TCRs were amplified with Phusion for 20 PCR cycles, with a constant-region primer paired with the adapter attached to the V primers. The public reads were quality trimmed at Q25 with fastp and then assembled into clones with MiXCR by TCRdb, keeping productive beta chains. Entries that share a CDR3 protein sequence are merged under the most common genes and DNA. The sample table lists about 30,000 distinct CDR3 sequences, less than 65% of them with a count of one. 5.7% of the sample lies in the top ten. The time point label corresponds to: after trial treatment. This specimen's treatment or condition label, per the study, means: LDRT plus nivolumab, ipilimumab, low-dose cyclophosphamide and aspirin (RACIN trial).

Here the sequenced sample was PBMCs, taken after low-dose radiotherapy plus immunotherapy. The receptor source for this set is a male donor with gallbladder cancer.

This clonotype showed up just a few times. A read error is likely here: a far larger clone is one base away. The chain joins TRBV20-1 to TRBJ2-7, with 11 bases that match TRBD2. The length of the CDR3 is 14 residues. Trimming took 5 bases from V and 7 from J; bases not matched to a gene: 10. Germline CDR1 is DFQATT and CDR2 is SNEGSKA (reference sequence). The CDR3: CSALAGGKYNEQYF. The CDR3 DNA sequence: TGCAGTGCTCTAGCGGGAGGAAAGTACAATGAGCAGTACTTC.

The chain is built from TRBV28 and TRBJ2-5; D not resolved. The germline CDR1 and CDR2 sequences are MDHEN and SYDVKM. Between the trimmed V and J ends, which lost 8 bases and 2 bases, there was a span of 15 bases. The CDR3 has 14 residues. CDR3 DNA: TGTGCCAGCTCTAGGAGTATGCAACAAGAGACCCAGTACTTC. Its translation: CASSRSMQQETQYF. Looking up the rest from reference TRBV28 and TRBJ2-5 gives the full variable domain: DVKVTQSSRYLVKRTGEKVFLECVQDMDHENMFWYRQDPGLGLRLIYFSYDVKMKEKGDIPEGYSVSREKKERFSLILESASTNQTSMYLCASSRSMQQETQYFGPGTRLLVL.

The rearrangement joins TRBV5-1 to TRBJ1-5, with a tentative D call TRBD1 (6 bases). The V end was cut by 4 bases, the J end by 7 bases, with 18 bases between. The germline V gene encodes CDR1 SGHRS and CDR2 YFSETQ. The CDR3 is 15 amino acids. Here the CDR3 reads CASSSQAGAGQPQHF. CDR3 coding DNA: TGCGCCAGCAGCAGCCAAGCGGGGGCCGGCCAGCCCCAGCATTTT.

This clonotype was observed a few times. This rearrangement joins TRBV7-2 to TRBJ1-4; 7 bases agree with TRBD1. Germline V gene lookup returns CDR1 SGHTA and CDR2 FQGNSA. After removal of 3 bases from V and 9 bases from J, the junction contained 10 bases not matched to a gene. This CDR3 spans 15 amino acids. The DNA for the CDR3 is TGTGCCAGCAGCTTCCAGACAGGGAATGAAAAAAAACTGTTTTTT. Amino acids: CASSFQTGNEKKLFF.

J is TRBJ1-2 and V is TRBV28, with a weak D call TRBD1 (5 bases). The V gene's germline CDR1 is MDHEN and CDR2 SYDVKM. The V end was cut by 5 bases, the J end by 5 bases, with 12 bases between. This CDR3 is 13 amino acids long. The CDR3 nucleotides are TGTGCCAGCAGTCAACCGGGACCTTATGGCTACACCTTC. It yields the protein CASSQPGPYGYTF.

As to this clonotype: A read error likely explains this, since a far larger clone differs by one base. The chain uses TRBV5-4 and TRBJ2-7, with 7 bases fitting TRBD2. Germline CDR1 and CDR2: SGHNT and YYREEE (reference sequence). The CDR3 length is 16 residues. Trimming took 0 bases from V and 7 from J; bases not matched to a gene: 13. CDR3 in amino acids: CASSLGGRAGPNEQYF. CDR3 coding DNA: TGTGCCAGCAGCTTGGGGGGGAGGGCCGGGCCCAATGAGCAGTACTTC.

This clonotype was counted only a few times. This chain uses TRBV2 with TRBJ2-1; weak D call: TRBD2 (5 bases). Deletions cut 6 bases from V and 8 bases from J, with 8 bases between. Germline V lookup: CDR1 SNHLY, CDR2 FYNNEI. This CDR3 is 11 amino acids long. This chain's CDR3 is CASSGVYEQFF. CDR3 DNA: TGTGCCAGCAGCGGGGTCTATGAGCAGTTCTTC.

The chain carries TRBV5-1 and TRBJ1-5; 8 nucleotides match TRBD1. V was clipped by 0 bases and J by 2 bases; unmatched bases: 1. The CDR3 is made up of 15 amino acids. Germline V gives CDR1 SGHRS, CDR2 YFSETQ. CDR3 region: CASSLGTGRNQPQHF. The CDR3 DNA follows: TGCGCCAGCAGCTTGGGGACAGGGCGCAATCAGCCCCAGCATTTT. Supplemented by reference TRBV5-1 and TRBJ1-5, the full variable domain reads KAGVTQTPRYLIKTRGQQVTLSCSPISGHRSVSWYQQTPGQGLQFLFEYFSETQRNKGNFPGRFSGRQFSNSRSEMNVSTLELGDSALYLCASSLGTGRNQPQHFGDGTRLSIL.

This CDR3 is CASSTGQGSTYEQYF. The CDR3 nucleotides are TGCGCCAGCAGCACCGGACAGGGGTCGACCTACGAGCAGTACTTC. V is TRBV5-1 and J is TRBJ2-7, with 9 positions matching TRBD1. CDR1 is SGHRS and CDR2 is YFSETQ in the germline V gene. The CDR3 contains 15 residues. The junction had 7 bases not matched to a gene; V was cut back by 4 bases and J by 2 bases.

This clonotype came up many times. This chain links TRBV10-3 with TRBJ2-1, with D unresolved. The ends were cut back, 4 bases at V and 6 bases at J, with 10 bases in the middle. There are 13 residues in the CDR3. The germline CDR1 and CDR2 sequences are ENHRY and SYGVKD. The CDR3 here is CAISGVAGNEQFF. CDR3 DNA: TGTGCCATCAGTGGGGTAGCAGGCAATGAGCAGTTCTTC.

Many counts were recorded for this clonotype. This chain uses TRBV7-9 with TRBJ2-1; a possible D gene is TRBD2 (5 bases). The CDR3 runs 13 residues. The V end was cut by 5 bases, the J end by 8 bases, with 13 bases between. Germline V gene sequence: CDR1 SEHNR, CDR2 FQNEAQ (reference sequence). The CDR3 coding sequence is TGTGCCAGCAGCAAAACTAGAGGCTATGAGCAGTTCTTC. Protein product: CASSKTRGYEQFF.

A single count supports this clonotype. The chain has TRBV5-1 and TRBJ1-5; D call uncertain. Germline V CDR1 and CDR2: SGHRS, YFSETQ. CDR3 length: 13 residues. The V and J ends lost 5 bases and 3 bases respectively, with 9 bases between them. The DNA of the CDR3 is TGCGCCAGCAGGAGCAGCGTCAATCAGCCCCAGCATTTT. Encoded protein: CASRSSVNQPQHF.

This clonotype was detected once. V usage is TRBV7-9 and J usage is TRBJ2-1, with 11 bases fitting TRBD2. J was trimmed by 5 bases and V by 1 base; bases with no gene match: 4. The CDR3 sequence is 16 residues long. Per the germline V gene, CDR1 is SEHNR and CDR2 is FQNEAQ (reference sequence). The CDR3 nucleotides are TGTGCCAGCAGCTTAGAAAAGGGACTAGCGGACAATGAGCAGTTCTTC. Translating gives CASSLEKGLADNEQFF.

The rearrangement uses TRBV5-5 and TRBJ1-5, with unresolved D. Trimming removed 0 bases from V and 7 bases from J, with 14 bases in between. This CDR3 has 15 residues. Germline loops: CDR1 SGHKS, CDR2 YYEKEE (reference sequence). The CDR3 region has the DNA TGTGCCAGCAGCTTGGCTGGCTCGGAGGTACAGCCCCAGCATTTT. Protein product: CASSLAGSEVQPQHF.

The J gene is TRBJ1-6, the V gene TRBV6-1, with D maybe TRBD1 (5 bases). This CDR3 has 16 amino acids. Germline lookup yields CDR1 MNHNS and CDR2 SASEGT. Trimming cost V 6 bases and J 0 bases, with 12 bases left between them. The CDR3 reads CASRGRASSYNSPLHF. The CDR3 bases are TGTGCCAGCAGGGGCAGGGCAAGCTCCTATAATTCACCCCTCCACTTT.

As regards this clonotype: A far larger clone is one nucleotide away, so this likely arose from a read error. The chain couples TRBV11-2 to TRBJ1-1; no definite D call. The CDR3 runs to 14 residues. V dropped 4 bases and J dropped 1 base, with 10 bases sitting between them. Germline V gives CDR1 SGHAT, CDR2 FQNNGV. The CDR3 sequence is CASSSGNSNTEAFF. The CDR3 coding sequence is TGTGCCAGCAGCTCAGGAAACTCGAACACTGAAGCTTTCTTT.

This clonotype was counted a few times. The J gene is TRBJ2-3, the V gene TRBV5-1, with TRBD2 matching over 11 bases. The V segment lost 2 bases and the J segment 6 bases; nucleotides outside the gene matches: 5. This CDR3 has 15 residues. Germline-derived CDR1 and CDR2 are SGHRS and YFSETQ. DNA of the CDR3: TGCGCCAGCAGCTTAACTAGCGGGAGTTGGGATACGCAGTATTTT. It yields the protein CASSLTSGSWDTQYF.

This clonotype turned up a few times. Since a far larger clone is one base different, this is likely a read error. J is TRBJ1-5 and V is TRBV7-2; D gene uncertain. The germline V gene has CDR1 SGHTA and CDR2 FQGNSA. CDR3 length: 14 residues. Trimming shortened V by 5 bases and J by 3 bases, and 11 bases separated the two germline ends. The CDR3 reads CASSLEGYNQPQHF. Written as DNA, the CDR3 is TGTGCCAGCAGCCTAGAGGGTTACAATCAGCCCCAGCATTTT.

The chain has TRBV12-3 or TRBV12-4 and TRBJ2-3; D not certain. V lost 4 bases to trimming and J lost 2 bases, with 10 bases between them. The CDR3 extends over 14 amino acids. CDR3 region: CASSWVEPTDTQYF. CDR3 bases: TGTGCCAGCAGTTGGGTGGAACCCACAGATACGCAGTATTTT.

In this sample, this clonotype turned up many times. The CDR3 sequence is CASSKEEDSPEAFF. DNA of the CDR3: TGTGCCAGCAGCAAAGAGGAGGACAGTCCTGAAGCTTTCTTT. The gene calls are TRBV21-1 and TRBJ1-1; the table's D gene call, TRBD1, was not cross checked with the DNA. TRBV21-1 is assigned pseudogene status. This CDR3 contains 14 residues.

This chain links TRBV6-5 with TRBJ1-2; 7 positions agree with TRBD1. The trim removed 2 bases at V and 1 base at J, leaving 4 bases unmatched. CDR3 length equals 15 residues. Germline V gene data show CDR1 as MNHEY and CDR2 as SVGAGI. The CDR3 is CASSYATGVNYGYTF. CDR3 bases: TGTGCCAGCAGTTACGCTACAGGGGTTAACTATGGCTACACCTTC.